The next 20 T cell receptor beta chains were all read from a single sample in a study of post-analysis software for immune sequencing data. Study results and limitations: When patients were compared with controls, about five TRBV segments were more frequent, TRBV5-6, TRBV5-1 and TRBV20-1 among them.

TCR beta libraries were prepared from cDNA with unique molecular identifiers. TCRdb re-analysed the PCR reads in MiXCR, keeping a single row per CDR3 protein. The data contain hundreds of thousands of distinct CDR3 sequences, about 40% of them seen just once; the ten biggest clones take up around 1.7%. Their cognate antigens are unknown. The sample comprised blood. The receptors were sampled from a girl under 18 with multiple sclerosis.

The chain couples TRBV4-1 to TRBJ1-1, with 8 bases fitting TRBD1. The CDR3 extends over 15 amino acids. CDR1 and CDR2 (germline): MGHRA, YSYEKL. The J segment lost 4 bases and the V segment lost 4 bases, leaving 8 bases of the junction unmatched. The CDR3 DNA sequence: TGCGCCAGCAGCCTACTAGGACAGGGAGGCACTGAAGCTTTCTTT. Protein: CASSLLGQGGTEAFF.

This chain joins TRBV7-9 and TRBJ2-1; D may be TRBD1 (5 bases). The CDR3 has 13 residues. The V gene's germline CDR1 is SEHNR and CDR2 FQNEAQ (reference sequence). The germline V and J ends were trimmed by 5 bases and 8 bases, with 13 bases remaining between them. The CDR3 nucleotides are TGTGCCAGCAGCAAGAGGAAAGGGGATGAGCAGTTCTTC. Translating it yields CASSKRKGDEQFF.

The CDR3 DNA follows: TGTGCCATCGCCCGGGACAGTGGCACAGATACGCAGTATTTT. Amino acid sequence: CAIARDSGTDTQYF. The chain couples TRBV10-3 to TRBJ2-3; 7 bases match TRBD1. The V gene end was trimmed by 8 bases and the J gene end by 1 base; junction bases not matched to a gene: 6. The CDR3 runs to 14 residues. The V gene's germline CDR1 is ENHRY and CDR2 SYGVKD.

This clonotype turned up a few times. The rearrangement uses TRBV20-1 and TRBJ2-7, with 9 bases matching TRBD2. V shed 6 bases, J shed 4 bases, and the junction held 7 bases outside the gene matches. CDR1 is DFQATT and CDR2 is SNEGSKA in the germline V gene (reference sequence). This CDR3 region has 13 residues. The CDR3 here is CSARGGDPYEQYF. The CDR3 DNA is TGCAGTGCGCGCGGGGGGGACCCGTACGAGCAGTACTTC.

The rearrangement links TRBV9 to TRBJ2-3; D is unresolved. Trimming removed 0 bases from V and 2 bases from J, with 10 bases in between. Per germline, CDR1 SGDLS and CDR2 YYNGEE. The CDR3 is made up of 15 amino acids. The CDR3 spells CASSVGGGNTDTQYF. The CDR3 region has the DNA TGTGCCAGCAGCGTAGGAGGCGGAAACACAGATACGCAGTATTTT.

This clonotype was detected a few times. V gene TRBV5-5 combines with J gene TRBJ2-7; D is uncertain. Trimming shortened V by 0 bases and J by 3 bases, and 19 bases separated the two germline ends. The CDR3 is 17 amino acids. CDR1 and CDR2 from the germline V gene are SGHKS and YYEKEE (reference sequence). CDR3 protein: CASSLGDPRVAVYEQYF. In DNA, the CDR3 is TGTGCCAGCAGCTTGGGAGATCCCCGGGTTGCTGTCTACGAGCAGTACTTC.

The chain is built from TRBV12-3 or TRBV12-4 and TRBJ2-5; 10 bases agree with TRBD2. This CDR3 contains 18 residues. Losses at the gene ends were 5 bases for V and 4 bases for J; bases not matched to a gene: 16. Here the CDR3 reads CASSPYILLAGPRETQYF. The CDR3 region has the DNA TGTGCCAGCAGTCCCTATATATTACTAGCGGGGCCACGAGAGACCCAGTACTTC.

This chain joins TRBV5-5 and TRBJ2-1; D possibly corresponds to TRBD2 (7 bases). Germline-derived CDR1 and CDR2 are SGHKS and YYEKEE (reference sequence). There are 15 residues in the CDR3. V lost 0 bases to trimming and J lost 4 bases, with 11 bases between them. CDR3 DNA sequence: TGTGCCAGCAGCTTGGTGCGGGGGCAATACAATGAGCAGTTCTTC. Its translation is CASSLVRGQYNEQFF. The full variable domain, its missing parts supplied by reference TRBV5-5 and TRBJ2-1, is DAGVTQSPTHLIKTRGQQVTLRCSPISGHKSVSWYQQVLGQGPQFIFQYYEKEERGRGNFPDRFSARQFPNYSSELNVNALLLGDSALYLCASSLVRGQYNEQFFGPGTRLTVL.

The J gene is TRBJ1-1, the V gene TRBV28; the D gene is possibly TRBD1 (5 bases). This CDR3 has 13 amino acids. CDR1 is MDHEN, CDR2 SYDVKM, per germline. The V gene lost 5 bases and the J gene lost 7 bases, with 14 bases spanning the gap. The DNA for the CDR3 is TGTGCCAGCAGTCCGGGCCCGGGGGGTGAAGCTTTCTTT. It yields the protein CASSPGPGGEAFF.

This clonotype occurred a few times. This chain joins TRBV15 and TRBJ2-7, with D uncertain. The germline gives CDR1 LNHNV, CDR2 YYDKDF (reference sequence). V dropped 0 bases and J dropped 2 bases, with 11 bases sitting between them. The CDR3 runs to 15 residues. CDR3 protein: CATSRDMGQAYEQYF. CDR3 nucleotide sequence: TGTGCCACCAGCAGAGATATGGGCCAGGCCTACGAGCAGTACTTC.

The chain is built from TRBV4-1 and TRBJ2-1, with 12 bases fitting TRBD2. Germline trimming cut 6 bases from V and 7 bases from J; bases unmatched to any gene: 13. The CDR3 spans 17 residues. Germline V CDR1 and CDR2: MGHRA, YSYEKL. The CDR3 nucleotides read TGCGCCAGCAGAGGGCTAGCGGGGGGGCTTGCTATAAATGAGCAGTTCTTC. It specifies CASRGLAGGLAINEQFF.

The DNA for the CDR3 is TGTGCCAGCAGTTCCCGGGACTTCAATGAGCAGTTCTTC. It specifies CASSSRDFNEQFF. This chain connects TRBV6-5 to TRBJ2-1; D is possibly TRBD2 (6 bases). Per the germline V gene, CDR1 is MNHEY and CDR2 is SVGAGI. The V end lost 4 bases, the J end lost 6 bases, and 10 bases lay between the germline ends. The CDR3 covers 13 residues.

V and J are TRBV5-1 and TRBJ2-5, with 8 bases aligning to TRBD2. The CDR3 length is 13 residues. Unmatched junction bases numbered 5, after V lost 5 bases and J lost 5 bases. The germline V gene encodes CDR1 SGHRS and CDR2 YFSETQ. CDR3 sequence (DNA): TGCGCCAGCAGGTCTAGCGGGTTCGAGACCCAGTACTTC. Amino acid sequence: CASRSSGFETQYF.

The genes are TRBV12-3 or TRBV12-4 and TRBJ2-5; possibly TRBD2 for D (7 bases). The better agreement between TRBJ2-7 and the DNA end casts doubt on the J call. CDR3 size: 14 residues. CDR3 sequence: CASVGGGKGLEQYF. Here the CDR3 DNA reads TGTGCCAGCGTAGGGGGGGGAAAAGGACTCGAGCAGTACTTC.

This clonotype was detected a few times. The chain is built from TRBV7-6 and TRBJ1-2; 7 bases align to TRBD1. CDR3 length: 15 residues. With V trimmed by 3 bases and J by 2 bases, 6 bases remained unmatched. The germline V gene encodes CDR1 SGHVS and CDR2 FNYEAQ. In DNA, the CDR3 is TGTGCCAGCAGCTTGACCTGGGACAGCAACTATGGCTACACCTTC. Its translation: CASSLTWDSNYGYTF.

This chain links TRBV10-2 with TRBJ2-3; D perhaps matches TRBD2 (7 bases). Trimming removed 11 bases from V and 9 bases from J, with 27 bases in between. The CDR3 is made up of 15 amino acids. The V gene's germline CDR1 is WSHSY and CDR2 SAAADI. The chain's CDR3 is CASRTGGDSGETQYF. The CDR3 coding sequence is TGCGCCTCCCGGACGGGGGGCGATTCGGGGGAGACGCAGTATTTT.

In nucleotides, the CDR3 is TGCAGTGCTAGAGTTGACTCCTACGAGCAGTACTTC. Translating it yields CSARVDSYEQYF. This chain joins TRBV20-1 and TRBJ2-7; D not certain. V was shortened by 1 base and J by 0 bases, with 4 bases between the two germline ends. CDR1 and CDR2 (germline): DFQATT, SNEGSKA (reference sequence). This CDR3 contains 12 residues.

J is TRBJ2-5 and V is TRBV6-1; D gene ambiguous. CDR3 length: 12 residues. Germline CDR1 MNHNS, CDR2 SASEGT. Trimming removed 4 bases at V and 11 bases at J, with 14 bases between. CDR3 nucleotides: TGTGCCAGCAGTGGCGAGCTGCGAGAGCAGTACTTC. It translates to CASSGELREQYF.

This clonotype turned up a few times. This rearrangement joins TRBV5-1 to TRBJ2-5; D is unclear. CDR1 and CDR2 from the germline V gene are SGHRS and YFSETQ. The CDR3 runs to 15 residues. The V end was cut by 0 bases, the J end by 2 bases, with 11 bases between. DNA of the CDR3: TGCGCCAGCAGCTTGGTTCCAGAACCTCAAGAGACCCAGTACTTC. Residues: CASSLVPEPQETQYF.

This clonotype was counted a few times. The gene calls are TRBV5-5 and TRBJ2-3, with 7 bases matching TRBD1. V shed 6 bases and J 3 bases; nucleotides not matched to a gene: 10. Looked up from germline, CDR1 is SGHKS and CDR2 is YYEKEE (reference sequence). The CDR3 consists of 15 residues. In nucleotides, the CDR3 is TGTGCCAGCACCAACAGGGGCCATGAGACAGATACGCAGTATTTT. Its translation is CASTNRGHETDTQYF. Variable domain in full (rest from reference TRBV5-5 and TRBJ2-3): DAGVTQSPTHLIKTRGQQVTLRCSPISGHKSVSWYQQVLGQGPQFIFQYYEKEERGRGNFPDRFSARQFPNYSSELNVNALLLGDSALYLCASTNRGHETDTQYFGPGTRLTVL.